Listed below are T cell receptor beta chains from one sample, sequenced in a study of blood T cell repertoires in COVID-19. The protocol was immunoSEQ multiplex PCR, while the TCRdb copy is restricted to in-frame clones and leaves out a portion. This table has a few hundred thousand clones, roughly 86% appearing once. Sequencing used PBMCs or T cells enriched from blood (not recorded which). The origin of the receptors is a man in his late teens or twenties with acute COVID-19. The CDR3 runs from the conserved cysteine through the conserved F or W. Each record gives: CDR3 length, J gene, clone size, D gene, V gene, CDR3 protein, CDR3 DNA. A D gene is named only where the DNA matches it firmly. Some rows mark clone size as missing; the rest say once, few, many or name a class of expanded clone.

len: 14; j_gene: TRBJ2-7; abundance: -; d_gene: TRBD1; v_gene: TRBV10-3; CDR3aa: CAISDDRGEYEQYF; CDR3nt: TGTGCCATCAGTGACGACAGGGGGGAGTACGAGCAGTACTTC
len: 15; j_gene: TRBJ1-3; abundance: -; d_gene: TRBD1; v_gene: TRBV7-6; CDR3aa: CASSPRTGLGNTIYF; CDR3nt: TGTGCCAGCAGCCCCCGGACAGGGTTGGGAAACACCATATATTTT
len: 15; j_gene: TRBJ2-1; abundance: -; d_gene: -; v_gene: TRBV6-2/TRBV6-3; CDR3aa: CASSPRKRVYNEQFF; CDR3nt: TGTGCCAGCAGTCCCCGAAAGAGAGTCTACAATGAGCAGTTCTTC
len: 15; j_gene: TRBJ2-7; abundance: -; d_gene: TRBD1; v_gene: TRBV27; CDR3aa: CASSPGTENSYEQYF; CDR3nt: TGTGCCAGCAGTCCTGGGACAGAGAACTCCTACGAGCAGTACTTC
len: 13; j_gene: TRBJ1-2; abundance: -; d_gene: TRBD1; v_gene: TRBV6-2/TRBV6-3; CDR3aa: CASSSQGNYGYTF; CDR3nt: TGTGCCAGCAGTTCACAGGGGAACTATGGCTACACCTTC
len: 16; j_gene: TRBJ1-1; abundance: -; d_gene: TRBD1; v_gene: TRBV24-1; CDR3aa: CATTGSGAGGGTEAFF; CDR3nt: TGTGCCACCACGGGGAGTGGGGCAGGGGGTGGCACTGAAGCTTTCTTT
len: 14; j_gene: TRBJ1-1; abundance: -; d_gene: -; v_gene: TRBV28; CDR3aa: CASSPQGGGLRAFF; CDR3nt: TGTGCCAGCAGTCCTCAGGGAGGTGGGCTAAGGGCTTTCTTT
len: 13; j_gene: TRBJ2-7; abundance: -; d_gene: TRBD1; v_gene: TRBV7-8; CDR3aa: CASSSEGASEQYF; CDR3nt: TGTGCCAGCAGCTCTGAGGGGGCGAGTGAGCAGTACTTC
len: 12; j_gene: TRBJ2-1; abundance: -; d_gene: -; v_gene: TRBV28; CDR3aa: CASSLTYNEQFF; CDR3nt: TGTGCCAGCAGTCTTACCTACAATGAGCAGTTCTTC
len: 14; j_gene: TRBJ2-1; abundance: -; d_gene: -; v_gene: TRBV29-1; CDR3aa: CSVVGRNVGNEQFF; CDR3nt: TGCAGCGTTGTGGGGCGGAATGTGGGCAATGAGCAGTTCTTC
len: 13; j_gene: TRBJ1-6; abundance: few; d_gene: -; v_gene: TRBV9; CDR3aa: CASSAGLGSPLHF; CDR3nt: TGTGCCAGCAGCGCAGGGCTAGGTTCACCCCTCCACTTT
len: 15; j_gene: TRBJ1-6; abundance: -; d_gene: TRBD1; v_gene: TRBV7-8; CDR3aa: CASTLATGGDSPLHF; CDR3nt: TGTGCCAGCACCCTTGCGACAGGGGGCGATTCACCCCTCCACTTT
len: 17; j_gene: TRBJ2-7; abundance: -; d_gene: TRBD2; v_gene: TRBV28; CDR3aa: CASSPTPGSGRAYEQYF; CDR3nt: TGTGCCAGCAGTCCCACCCCGGGAAGCGGGAGAGCCTACGAGCAGTACTTC
len: 14; j_gene: TRBJ2-3; abundance: -; d_gene: -; v_gene: TRBV29-1; CDR3aa: CSVQRRASTDTQYF; CDR3nt: TGCAGCGTTCAGCGCAGGGCTAGCACAGATACGCAGTATTTT
len: 13; j_gene: TRBJ1-1; abundance: -; d_gene: -; v_gene: TRBV19; CDR3aa: CASSITGSTEAFF; CDR3nt: TGTGCCAGTAGTATAACAGGGAGCACTGAAGCTTTCTTT
len: 17; j_gene: TRBJ1-5; abundance: -; d_gene: TRBD1; v_gene: TRBV19; CDR3aa: CASSRQGGILSNQPQHF; CDR3nt: TGTGCCAGTAGTCGTCAGGGGGGCATCCTTAGCAATCAGCCCCAGCATTTT
len: 12; j_gene: TRBJ1-1; abundance: -; d_gene: -; v_gene: TRBV14; CDR3aa: CASAEKDSEAFF; CDR3nt: TGTGCCAGCGCTGAGAAGGACAGTGAAGCTTTCTTT
len: 15; j_gene: TRBJ1-3; abundance: -; d_gene: -; v_gene: TRBV28; CDR3aa: CASTAQGLGGNTIYF; CDR3nt: TGTGCCAGCACTGCACAGGGATTAGGAGGAAACACCATATATTTT
len: 16; j_gene: TRBJ2-6; abundance: -; d_gene: -; v_gene: TRBV23-1; CDR3aa: CASSQSQDSGANVLTF; CDR3nt: TGCGCCAGCAGTCAATCCCAGGACTCTGGGGCCAACGTCCTGACTTTC
len: 15; j_gene: TRBJ2-5; abundance: -; d_gene: -; v_gene: TRBV7-9; CDR3aa: CASSPSSGLQETQYF; CDR3nt: TGTGCCAGCAGCCCGTCAAGCGGACTCCAAGAGACCCAGTACTTC
len: 15; j_gene: TRBJ2-7; abundance: -; d_gene: -; v_gene: TRBV30; CDR3aa: CAWSVGVSGIYEQYF; CDR3nt: TGTGCCTGGAGTGTAGGTGTTAGCGGAATTTACGAGCAGTACTTC
len: 12; j_gene: TRBJ1-3; abundance: -; d_gene: -; v_gene: TRBV6-5; CDR3aa: CASSSQGDTIYF; CDR3nt: TGTGCCAGCAGTTCCCAGGGCGACACCATATATTTT
len: 13; j_gene: TRBJ2-2; abundance: -; d_gene: -; v_gene: TRBV2; CDR3aa: CASSEARTGELFF; CDR3nt: TGTGCCAGCAGTGAAGCGCGCACCGGGGAGCTGTTTTTT
len: 13; j_gene: TRBJ2-2; abundance: -; d_gene: -; v_gene: TRBV5-3; CDR3aa: CARSRQDLGELFF; CDR3nt: TGTGCCAGAAGCAGACAGGACCTCGGGGAGCTGTTTTTT
len: 13; j_gene: TRBJ2-7; abundance: -; d_gene: -; v_gene: TRBV6-5; CDR3aa: CASRAGESDEQYF; CDR3nt: TGTGCCAGCCGAGCAGGGGAGTCGGACGAGCAGTACTTC
len: 15; j_gene: TRBJ2-1; abundance: -; d_gene: TRBD2; v_gene: TRBV5-1; CDR3aa: CASSLALAGYNEQFF; CDR3nt: TGCGCCAGCAGCTTGGCACTAGCGGGATACAATGAGCAGTTCTTC
len: 15; j_gene: TRBJ2-3; abundance: -; d_gene: TRBD2; v_gene: TRBV11-3; CDR3aa: CASSPPSGRSDTQYF; CDR3nt: TGTGCCAGCAGCCCCCCCAGCGGGAGGTCAGATACGCAGTATTTT
len: 15; j_gene: TRBJ1-1; abundance: -; d_gene: -; v_gene: TRBV4-2; CDR3aa: CASSQTTGHLTEAFF; CDR3nt: TGTGCCAGCAGCCAAACCACGGGACACTTGACTGAAGCTTTCTTT
len: 16; j_gene: TRBJ2-7; abundance: -; d_gene: TRBD1; v_gene: TRBV7-8; CDR3aa: CASSPNDRVNSYEQYF; CDR3nt: TGTGCCAGCAGTCCTAACGACAGGGTAAATTCCTACGAGCAGTACTTC
len: 15; j_gene: TRBJ1-2; abundance: -; d_gene: TRBD1; v_gene: TRBV5-1; CDR3aa: CASSLEGAGDYGYTF; CDR3nt: TGCGCCAGCAGCTTGGAGGGGGCCGGTGACTATGGCTACACCTTC
len: 16; j_gene: TRBJ2-1; abundance: -; d_gene: TRBD1; v_gene: TRBV7-3; CDR3aa: CASSPGTGGAINEQFF; CDR3nt: TGTGCCAGCAGCCCCGGGACAGGGGGCGCTATAAATGAGCAGTTCTTC
len: 14; j_gene: TRBJ2-3; abundance: many; d_gene: -; v_gene: TRBV4-2; CDR3aa: CASSQDWEADTQYF; CDR3nt: TGTGCCAGCAGCCAAGATTGGGAGGCAGATACGCAGTATTTT
len: 11; j_gene: TRBJ1-5; abundance: -; d_gene: -; v_gene: TRBV5-6; CDR3aa: CASSLSRPQHF; CDR3nt: TGTGCCAGCAGCTTGAGCCGGCCCCAGCATTTT
len: 15; j_gene: TRBJ2-1; abundance: -; d_gene: TRBD1; v_gene: TRBV6-5; CDR3aa: CASSHGGQVFNEQFF; CDR3nt: TGTGCCAGCAGTCACGGGGGACAGGTGTTCAATGAGCAGTTCTTC
len: 16; j_gene: TRBJ2-1; abundance: -; d_gene: TRBD2; v_gene: TRBV7-6; CDR3aa: CASSPLLGGPMNEQFF; CDR3nt: TGTGCCAGCAGCCCCCTTCTGGGAGGGCCTATGAATGAGCAGTTCTTC
len: 12; j_gene: TRBJ2-7; abundance: -; d_gene: -; v_gene: TRBV7-8; CDR3aa: CASSTLSYEQYF; CDR3nt: TGTGCCAGCAGTACGTTGAGCTACGAGCAGTACTTC
len: 14; j_gene: TRBJ1-2; abundance: -; d_gene: TRBD1; v_gene: TRBV27; CDR3aa: CASSPSTGGASYTF; CDR3nt: TGTGCCAGCAGTCCAAGCACAGGGGGCGCGAGCTACACCTTC
len: 16; j_gene: TRBJ2-7; abundance: few; d_gene: TRBD2; v_gene: TRBV4-3; CDR3aa: CASSQITSGRFYEQYF; CDR3nt: TGCGCCAGCAGCCAAATTACTAGCGGGAGATTCTACGAGCAGTACTTC
len: 13; j_gene: TRBJ2-5; abundance: once; d_gene: -; v_gene: TRBV7-2; CDR3aa: CASALDRGETQYF; CDR3nt: TGTGCCAGCGCCCTAGATAGAGGAGAGACCCAGTACTTC
len: 14; j_gene: TRBJ1-6; abundance: -; d_gene: -; v_gene: TRBV27; CDR3aa: CASSPQGPNSPLHF; CDR3nt: TGTGCCAGCAGTCCACAGGGCCCCAATTCACCCCTCCACTTT
len: 15; j_gene: TRBJ2-1; abundance: -; d_gene: TRBD2; v_gene: TRBV19; CDR3aa: CASSLTSGYNNEQFF; CDR3nt: TGTGCCAGTAGCCTTACTAGCGGATATAACAATGAGCAGTTCTTC
len: 14; j_gene: TRBJ1-1; abundance: -; d_gene: -; v_gene: TRBV2; CDR3aa: CASSDPRENTEAFF; CDR3nt: TGTGCCAGCAGTGATCCCAGGGAGAACACTGAAGCTTTCTTT
len: 15; j_gene: TRBJ2-5; abundance: -; d_gene: -; v_gene: TRBV18; CDR3aa: CASSPGAGAQETQYF; CDR3nt: TGTGCCAGCTCACCAGGGGCAGGGGCACAAGAGACCCAGTACTTC